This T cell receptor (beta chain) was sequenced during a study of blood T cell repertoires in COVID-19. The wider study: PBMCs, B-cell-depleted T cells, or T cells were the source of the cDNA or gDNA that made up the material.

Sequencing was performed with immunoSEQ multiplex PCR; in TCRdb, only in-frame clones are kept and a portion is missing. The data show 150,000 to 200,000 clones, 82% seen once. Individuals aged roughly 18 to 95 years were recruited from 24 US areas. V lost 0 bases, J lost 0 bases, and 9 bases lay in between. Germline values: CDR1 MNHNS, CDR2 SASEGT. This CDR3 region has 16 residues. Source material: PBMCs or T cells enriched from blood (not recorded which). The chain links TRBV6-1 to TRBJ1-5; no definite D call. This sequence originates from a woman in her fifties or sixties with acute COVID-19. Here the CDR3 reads CASSEAWQVSNQPQHF. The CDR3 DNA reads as TGTGCCAGCAGTGAAGCATGGCAGGTTAGCAATCAGCCCCAGCATTTT.